The clone carrying this TCR beta chain is labeled as medium-sized (0.01 to 0.1%). Its cognate antigen is unknown. TCRdb independently ran MiXCR on the 5' RACE reads; one entry per CDR3 protein. The sample shows 25,000 to 30,000 distinct CDR3 sequences, 7.9% of them seen only once. These data come from a study of CD8 T cells in ankylosing spondylitis. CDR1 and CDR2 from the germline V gene are SGHTA and FQGNSA. J lost 2 bases, V lost 1 base, and 0 bases had no gene match. This CDR3 comprises 14 residues. Study outcomes and limitations: Disease-linked clones bore a CD8+ phenotype and were relatively rare in peripheral blood. A motif in TCR beta, a set of 8 or 9 highly homologous variants, appeared characteristic of ankylosing spondylitis blood.

V and J are TRBV7-2 and TRBJ2-7; 9 positions match TRBD1. This clonotype was obtained from a male donor with ankylosing spondylitis or in good health (not recorded which). The sample consisted of blood. The CDR3 sequence: CASSLGTGAYEQYF. The DNA of the CDR3 is TGTGCCAGCAGCTTAGGGACAGGGGCCTACGAGCAGTACTTC.